The 5 T cell receptor beta chains below come from one sample, sequenced in a study of T cell responses to AZD1222 COVID-19 vaccine (dated by TCRdb to about 2021). The time point label corresponds to: about 28 days (+/-7) after the second vaccine dose. Preparation of the library involved the immunoSEQ multiplex PCR assay. This immuneACCESS table, as held by TCRdb, lists in-frame sequences with V and J called but not all clones. Of the missing ones, under half trace to an unresolved V gene in checked studies; the others have no known cause. Here the sample has over 130,000 clones; approximately 90% occur a single time. About 3.2% of the sample rests with the top ten. The sequences come from peripheral blood, collected 28 days after the second AZD1222 dose. These receptors were taken from an adult who received the AZD1222 COVID-19 vaccine.

J is TRBJ1-1 and V is TRBV18; maybe TRBD1 (5 bases). The CDR3 spans 14 residues. V gave up 3 bases and J gave up 5 bases, with 13 bases separating them. CDR1 is KGHSH and CDR2 is LQKENI in the germline V gene. The CDR3 loop is CASSPAGGGTEAFF. The CDR3 region has the DNA TGTGCCAGCTCACCCGCGGGGGGGGGAACTGAAGCTTTCTTT.

This chain uses TRBV28 with TRBJ2-7; 9 positions match TRBD1. With 8 bases clipped from V and 2 bases from J, the junction kept 4 bases outside the gene matches. From germline, CDR1 is MDHEN and CDR2 SYDVKM. The length of the CDR3 is 13 residues. The CDR3 DNA is TGTGCCAGCGGGACAGGGCCAACCTACGAGCAGTACTTC. It translates to CASGTGPTYEQYF.

This clone was counted once. This chain links TRBV27 with TRBJ2-5; D possibly corresponds to TRBD2 (5 bases). V lost 7 bases, J lost 5 bases, and 14 bases lay in between. The CDR3 consists of 13 residues. Germline V gene sequence: CDR1 MNHEY, CDR2 SMNVEV (reference sequence). As DNA, the CDR3 is TGTGCCAGCAAGAGAGGGCCGCGGGAGACCCAGTACTTC. Protein: CASKRGPRETQYF.

V gene TRBV3-1 (or the pseudogene TRBV3-2) combines with J gene TRBJ1-4; D call uncertain. The V end was cut by 1 base, the J end by 7 bases, with 10 bases between. The CDR3 sequence is 14 residues long. Per germline, CDR1 LGHDT and CDR2 YNNKEL (reference sequence). The CDR3 reads CASSQGPSGEKLFF. CDR3 DNA: TGTGCCAGCAGCCAAGGGCCTTCGGGTGAAAAACTGTTTTTT.

V gene TRBV7-2 combines with J gene TRBJ1-2, with a weak D call TRBD1 (5 bases). The CDR3 covers 13 residues. Germline V CDR1 and CDR2: SGHTA, FQGNSA. V was clipped by 0 bases and J by 8 bases, with 10 bases between them. The CDR3 spells CASSLAWGEGYTF. CDR3 DNA: TGTGCCAGCAGCTTAGCGTGGGGGGAAGGCTACACCTTC. The full variable domain, completed using reference TRBV7-2 and TRBJ1-2, is GAGVSQSPSNKVTEKGKDVELRCDPISGHTALYWYRQSLGQGLEFLIYFQGNSAPDKSGLPSDRFSAERTGGSVSTLTIQRTQQEDSAVYLCASSLAWGEGYTFGSGTRLTVV.